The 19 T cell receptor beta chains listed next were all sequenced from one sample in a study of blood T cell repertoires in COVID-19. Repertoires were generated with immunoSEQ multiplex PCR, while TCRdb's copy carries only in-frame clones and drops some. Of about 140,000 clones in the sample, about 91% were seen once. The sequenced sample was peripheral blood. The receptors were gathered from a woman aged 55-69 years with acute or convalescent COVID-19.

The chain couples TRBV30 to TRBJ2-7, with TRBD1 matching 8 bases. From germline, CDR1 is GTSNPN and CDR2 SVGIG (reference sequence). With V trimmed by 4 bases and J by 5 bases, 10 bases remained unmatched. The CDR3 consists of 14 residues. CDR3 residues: CAWNLGQGYHEQYF. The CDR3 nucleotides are TGTGCCTGGAATTTAGGACAGGGTTATCACGAGCAGTACTTC.

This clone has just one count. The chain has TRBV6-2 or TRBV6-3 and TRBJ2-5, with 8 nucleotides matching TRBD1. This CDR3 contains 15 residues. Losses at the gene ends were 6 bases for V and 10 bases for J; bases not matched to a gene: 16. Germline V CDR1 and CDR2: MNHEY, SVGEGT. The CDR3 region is CASSRTGPSNLRQYF. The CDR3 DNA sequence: TGTGCCAGCAGCCGGACAGGGCCCTCCAACCTTCGCCAGTACTTC.

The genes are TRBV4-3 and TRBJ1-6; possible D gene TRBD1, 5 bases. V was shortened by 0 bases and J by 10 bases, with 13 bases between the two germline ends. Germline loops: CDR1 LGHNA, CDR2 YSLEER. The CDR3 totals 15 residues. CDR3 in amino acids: CASSQEPDSLSPLHF. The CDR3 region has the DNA TGCGCCAGCAGCCAAGAGCCCGACAGCCTCTCACCCCTCCACTTT.

CDR3 in amino acids: CASSDSWDRGVGSGNTIYF. The DNA of the CDR3 is TGTGCCAGCAGTGACTCCTGGGACAGGGGAGTCGGGTCTGGAAACACCATATATTTT. The chain is built from TRBV6-4 and TRBJ1-3; 10 nucleotides line up with TRBD1. V was clipped by 0 bases and J by 1 base; unmatched bases: 9. This CDR3 region has 19 residues. From germline, CDR1 is MRHNA and CDR2 SNTAGT.

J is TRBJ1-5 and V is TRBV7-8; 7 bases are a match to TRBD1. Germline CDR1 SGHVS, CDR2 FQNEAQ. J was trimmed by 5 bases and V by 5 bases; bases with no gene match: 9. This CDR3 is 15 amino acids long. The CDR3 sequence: CASSAGTAKHQPQHF. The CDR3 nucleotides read TGTGCCAGCAGCGCCGGGACAGCCAAGCATCAGCCCCAGCATTTT.

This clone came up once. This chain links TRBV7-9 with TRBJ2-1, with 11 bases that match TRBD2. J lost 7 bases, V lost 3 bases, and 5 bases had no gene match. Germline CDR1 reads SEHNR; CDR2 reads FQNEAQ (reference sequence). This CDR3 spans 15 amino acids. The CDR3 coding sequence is TGTGCCAGCAGCTTTTTAGCGGGGGGGCCTAATGAGCAGTTCTTC. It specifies CASSFLAGGPNEQFF. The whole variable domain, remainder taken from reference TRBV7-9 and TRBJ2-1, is DTGVSQNPRHKITKRGQNVTFRCDPISEHNRLYWYRQTLGQGPEFLTYFQNEAQLEKSRLLSDRFSAERPKGSFSTLEIQRTEQGDSAMYLCASSFLAGGPNEQFFGPGTRLTVL.

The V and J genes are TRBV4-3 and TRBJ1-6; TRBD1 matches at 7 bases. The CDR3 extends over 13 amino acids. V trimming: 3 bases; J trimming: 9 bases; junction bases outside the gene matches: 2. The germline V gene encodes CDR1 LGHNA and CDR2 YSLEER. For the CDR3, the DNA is TGCGCCAGCAGCCAGGACAGGATTTCACCCCTCCACTTT. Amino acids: CASSQDRISPLHF.

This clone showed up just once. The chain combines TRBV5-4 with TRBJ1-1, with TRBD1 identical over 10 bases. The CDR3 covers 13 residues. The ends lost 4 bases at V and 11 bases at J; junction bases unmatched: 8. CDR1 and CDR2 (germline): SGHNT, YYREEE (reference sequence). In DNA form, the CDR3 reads TGTGCCAGCAGCCTCGGGACAGGGGATTCGGCTTTCTTT. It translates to CASSLGTGDSAFF.

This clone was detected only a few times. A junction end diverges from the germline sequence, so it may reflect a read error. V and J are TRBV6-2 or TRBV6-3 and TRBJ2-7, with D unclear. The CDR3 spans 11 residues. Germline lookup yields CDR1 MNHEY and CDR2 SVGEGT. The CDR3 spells CASSYVSQVTF. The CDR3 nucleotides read TGTGCCAGCAGTTACGTGTCGCAGGTTACTTTC.

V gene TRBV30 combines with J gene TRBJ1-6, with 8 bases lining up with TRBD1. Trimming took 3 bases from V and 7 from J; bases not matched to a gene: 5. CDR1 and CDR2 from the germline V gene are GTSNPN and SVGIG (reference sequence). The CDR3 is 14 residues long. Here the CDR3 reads CAWSTGGGNSPLHF. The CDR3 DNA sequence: TGTGCCTGGAGCACAGGGGGTGGGAATTCACCCCTCCACTTT.

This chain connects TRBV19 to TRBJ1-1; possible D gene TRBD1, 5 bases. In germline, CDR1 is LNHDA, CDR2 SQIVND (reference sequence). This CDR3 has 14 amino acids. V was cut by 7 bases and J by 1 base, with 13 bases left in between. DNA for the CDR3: TGTGCCAGTAACTCTCTAAGGGGGAACACTGAAGCTTTCTTT. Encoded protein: CASNSLRGNTEAFF.

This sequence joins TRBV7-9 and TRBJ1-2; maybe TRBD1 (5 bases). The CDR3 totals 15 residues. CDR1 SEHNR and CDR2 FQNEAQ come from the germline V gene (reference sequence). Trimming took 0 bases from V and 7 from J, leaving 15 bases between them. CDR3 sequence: CASSLAGQEARGYTF. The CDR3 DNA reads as TGTGCCAGCAGCTTAGCGGGGCAGGAAGCACGTGGCTACACCTTC. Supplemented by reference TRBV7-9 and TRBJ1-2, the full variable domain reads DTGVSQNPRHKITKRGQNVTFRCDPISEHNRLYWYRQTLGQGPEFLTYFQNEAQLEKSRLLSDRFSAERPKGSFSTLEIQRTEQGDSAMYLCASSLAGQEARGYTFGSGTRLTVV.

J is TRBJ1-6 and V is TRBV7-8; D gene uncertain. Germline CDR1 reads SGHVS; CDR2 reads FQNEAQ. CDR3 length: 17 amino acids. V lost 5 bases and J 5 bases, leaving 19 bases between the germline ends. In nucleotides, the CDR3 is TGTGCCAGCAGCCTTCTCGGGTTCGACGGTGATAATTCACCCCTCCACTTT. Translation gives CASSLLGFDGDNSPLHF.

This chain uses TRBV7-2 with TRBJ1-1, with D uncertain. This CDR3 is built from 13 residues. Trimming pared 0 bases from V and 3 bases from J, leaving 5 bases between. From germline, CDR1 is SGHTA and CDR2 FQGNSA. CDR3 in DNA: TGTGCCAGCAGCTTAGCGGAGGACACTGAAGCTTTCTTT. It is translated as CASSLAEDTEAFF.

The CDR3 spells CASSYSRGNEKLFF. The CDR3 coding sequence is TGTGCCAGCAGTTACTCTAGGGGGAATGAAAAACTGTTTTTT. The J gene is TRBJ1-4, the V gene TRBV6-6; a weak D match, TRBD1 (6 bases). The CDR3 runs to 14 residues. The germline CDR1 and CDR2 sequences are MNHNY and SVGAGI (reference sequence). Trimming removed 0 bases from V and 5 bases from J, with 7 bases in between.

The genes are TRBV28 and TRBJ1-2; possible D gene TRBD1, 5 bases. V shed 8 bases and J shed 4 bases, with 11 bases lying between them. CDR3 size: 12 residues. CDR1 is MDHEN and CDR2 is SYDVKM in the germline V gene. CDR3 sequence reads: CASGGTSYGYTF. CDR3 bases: TGTGCCAGCGGCGGGACGTCCTATGGCTACACCTTC.

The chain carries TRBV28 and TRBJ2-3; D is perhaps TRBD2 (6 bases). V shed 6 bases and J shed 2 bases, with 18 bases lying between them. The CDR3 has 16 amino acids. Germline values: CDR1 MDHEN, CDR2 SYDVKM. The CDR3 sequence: CASSLPSAGITDTQYF. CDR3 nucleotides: TGTGCCAGCAGCCTCCCTTCCGCGGGGATCACAGATACGCAGTATTTT.

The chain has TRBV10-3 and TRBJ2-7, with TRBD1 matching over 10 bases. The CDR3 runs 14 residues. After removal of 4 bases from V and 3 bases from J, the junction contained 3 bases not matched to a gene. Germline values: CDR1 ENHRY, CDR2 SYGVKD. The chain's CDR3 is CAISAGTGVYEQYF. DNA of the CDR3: TGTGCCATCAGTGCAGGGACAGGGGTCTACGAGCAGTACTTC.

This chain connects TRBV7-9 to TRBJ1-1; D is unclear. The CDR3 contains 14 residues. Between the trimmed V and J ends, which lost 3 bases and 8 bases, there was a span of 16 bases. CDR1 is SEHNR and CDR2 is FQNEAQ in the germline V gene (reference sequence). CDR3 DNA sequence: TGTGCCAGCAGCTTCCCCATGATGGGCCCGGAAGCTTTCTTT. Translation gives CASSFPMMGPEAFF.